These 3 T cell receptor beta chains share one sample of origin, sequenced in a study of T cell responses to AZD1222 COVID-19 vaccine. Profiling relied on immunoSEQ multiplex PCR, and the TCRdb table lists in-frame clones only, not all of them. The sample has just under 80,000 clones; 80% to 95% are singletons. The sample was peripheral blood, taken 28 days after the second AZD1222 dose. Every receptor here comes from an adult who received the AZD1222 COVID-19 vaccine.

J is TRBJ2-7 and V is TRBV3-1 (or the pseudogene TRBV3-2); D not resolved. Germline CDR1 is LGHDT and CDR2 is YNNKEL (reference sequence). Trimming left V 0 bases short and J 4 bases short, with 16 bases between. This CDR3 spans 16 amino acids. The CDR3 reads CASSQDLETILYEQYF. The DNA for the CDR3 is TGTGCCAGCAGCCAAGATCTGGAGACGATCCTATACGAGCAGTACTTC.

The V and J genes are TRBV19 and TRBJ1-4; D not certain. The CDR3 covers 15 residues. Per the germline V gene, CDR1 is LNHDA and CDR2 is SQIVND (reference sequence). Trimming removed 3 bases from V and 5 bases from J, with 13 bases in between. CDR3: CASSIGLQLNEKLFF. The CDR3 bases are TGTGCCAGTAGTATTGGACTTCAACTAAATGAAAAACTGTTTTTT.

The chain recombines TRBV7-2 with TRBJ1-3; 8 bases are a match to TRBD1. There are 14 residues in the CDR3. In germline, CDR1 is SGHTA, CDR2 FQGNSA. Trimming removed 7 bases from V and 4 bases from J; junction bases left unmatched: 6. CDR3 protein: CASMDRAGGNTIYF. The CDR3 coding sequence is TGTGCCAGCATGGACAGGGCTGGGGGAAACACCATATATTTT.